The clone carrying this T cell receptor (beta chain) was counted a single time. Its specificity is not known. The protocol was immunoSEQ multiplex PCR, while the TCRdb copy is restricted to in-frame clones and leaves out a portion. Found here are 75,000 to 85,000 clones, around nine tenths of them singletons; the top ten hold approximately 0.58%. CDR3 length: 15 residues. In germline, CDR1 is SGHRS, CDR2 YFSETQ. The V gene lost 0 bases and the J gene lost 7 bases, with 16 bases spanning the gap. Time point indicated: week 5, during vaccination. Each dose delivered 300 ug of mutant IDH1 20-mer peptide subcutaneously with imiquimod. The sample comes from a study of a mutant IDH1 vaccine in newly diagnosed glioma. Study-wide context: The study gave patients eight vaccinations in weeks 1, 3, 5, 7, 11, 15, 19, 23. Standard pretreatment was either radiotherapy, temozolomide, or, for most, radiochemotherapy with temozolomide. Broader study findings: Among all patients, vaccine-induced immune responses occurred in around 94%.

The sample here was PBMCs, taken from a glioma patient whose treatment included an IDH1 peptide vaccine. This receptor was obtained from a woman between 50 and 59 years old with glioma. The genes are TRBV5-1 and TRBJ1-1; TRBD1 might be the D (6 bases). CDR3 bases: TGCGCCAGCAGCTTGGGGAGGGGGGCCTCAGTTGAAGCTTTCTTT. Encoded protein: CASSLGRGASVEAFF.